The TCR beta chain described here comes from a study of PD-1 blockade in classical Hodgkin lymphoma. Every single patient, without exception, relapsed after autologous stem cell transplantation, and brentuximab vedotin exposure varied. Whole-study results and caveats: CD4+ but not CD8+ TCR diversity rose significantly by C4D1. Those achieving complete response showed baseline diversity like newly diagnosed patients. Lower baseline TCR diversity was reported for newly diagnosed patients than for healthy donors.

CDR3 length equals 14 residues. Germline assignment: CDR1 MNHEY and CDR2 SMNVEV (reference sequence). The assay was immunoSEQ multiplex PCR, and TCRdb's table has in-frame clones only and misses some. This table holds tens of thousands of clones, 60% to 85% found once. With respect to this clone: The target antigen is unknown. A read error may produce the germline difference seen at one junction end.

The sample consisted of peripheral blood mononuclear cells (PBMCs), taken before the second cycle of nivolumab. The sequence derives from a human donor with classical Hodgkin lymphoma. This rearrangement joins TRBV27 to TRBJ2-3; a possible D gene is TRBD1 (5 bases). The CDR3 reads CASSLSWGDTSRVF. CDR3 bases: TGTGCCAGCAGTTTATCATGGGGCGACACCTCAAGAGTTTTT.